A single sample gave rise to the 7 T cell receptor beta chains below, sequenced in a study of T cell repertoires in cytomegalovirus infection (dated by TCRdb to about 2019). These reads were obtained on an Illumina HiSeq 1500. TCRdb cleaned the public reads at Q25 with fastp, built clones with MiXCR and kept in-frame beta chains. All rows with the same CDR3 protein become a single entry with the most common DNA and genes. Within this sample are around 350,000 distinct CDR3 sequences, with roughly 18% of them counted one time only. 8.7% of the sample comes from the top ten. The sample consisted of PBMCs. The receptors stem from a human donor in good health (CMV status not recorded). Some clones in this sample may be carry-over from other donors' samples.

The chain recombines TRBV27 with TRBJ2-7; 7 nucleotides line up with TRBD2. CDR1 and CDR2 from the germline V gene are MNHEY and SMNVEV (reference sequence). V lost 5 bases to trimming and J lost 5 bases; unmatched junction nucleotides: 3. This CDR3 contains 12 residues. The CDR3, as DNA: TGTGCCAGCAGTGGGAGGGTCGACGAGCAGTACTTC. This sequence encodes CASSGRVDEQYF.

This chain links TRBV2 with TRBJ2-4; no clear D. This CDR3 has 8 residues. Looked up from germline, CDR1 is SNHLY and CDR2 is FYNNEI. The V and J ends lost 3 bases and 15 bases respectively, with 3 bases between them. CDR3 region: CASSEGYF. DNA for the CDR3: TGTGCCAGCAGTGAGGGGTACTTC.

The table lists this clonotype with many counts. The rearrangement joins TRBV7-2 to TRBJ1-1; possibly TRBD1 for D (5 bases). Trimming took off 5 bases at V and 11 bases at J, with 15 bases between the two ends. Germline loops: CDR1 SGHTA, CDR2 FQGNSA. This CDR3 is 12 amino acids long. CDR3 nucleotides: TGTGCCAGCAGCACCAGGGTTGGGTTGGCTTTCTTT. This sequence encodes CASSTRVGLAFF.

This clonotype came up many times. V is TRBV20-1 and J is TRBJ1-5, with D possibly matching TRBD1 (5 bases). Trimming took 3 bases from V and 5 from J, leaving 14 bases between them. This CDR3 is built from 14 residues. Germline loops: CDR1 DFQATT, CDR2 SNEGSKA (reference sequence). The CDR3 DNA reads as TGCAGTGCTAGGCGGTCAGGGCTCGATCAGCCCCAGCATTTT. This translates into CSARRSGLDQPQHF.

V usage is TRBV5-5 and J usage is TRBJ2-2; 7 bases line up with TRBD2. The CDR3 covers 15 residues. From germline, CDR1 is SGHKS and CDR2 YYEKEE (reference sequence). Unmatched junction bases numbered 2, after V lost 0 bases and J lost 3 bases. DNA of the CDR3: TGTGCCAGCAGCTTGGGCGGGAGTTACACCGGGGAGCTGTTTTTT. As protein: CASSLGGSYTGELFF.

The chain joins TRBV28 to TRBJ2-5, with TRBD1 as a possible D gene (6 bases). Per germline, CDR1 MDHEN and CDR2 SYDVKM. The CDR3 runs to 12 residues. Trimming left V 1 base short and J 8 bases short, with 8 bases between. The CDR3 region is CASSLLGQTQYF. For the CDR3, the DNA is TGTGCCAGCAGTTTATTGGGACAAACCCAGTACTTC.

Points on this clonotype: One junction end disagrees with the germline gene, perhaps due to a read error. The J gene is TRBJ1-2, the V gene TRBV4-1; the D is unclear. The CDR3 covers 12 residues. Germline assignment: CDR1 MGHRA and CDR2 YSYEKL. CDR3 protein: CASSQDGLGVHF. For the CDR3, the DNA is TGCGCCAGCAGCCAAGATGGTCTCGGAGTCCACTTC.